This TCR beta chain emerged from a study of T-cell memory formation after mild COVID-19. Background on the study: TCR clusters showed largely donor specificity. Study-wide points: Later expanders leaned CD4+, whereas clones that contracted between day 15 and 85 were balanced CD4/CD8. Certain responding clones were present in pre-infection memory, suggesting participation of cross-reactive memory. Contracting CD8+ clones were enriched in EMRA, CD4+ mainly in CM and EM.

Per the germline V gene, CDR1 is SNHLY and CDR2 is FYNNEI. The CDR3 sequence is 13 residues long. The V gene lost 4 bases and the J gene lost 6 bases, with 10 bases spanning the gap. TCRdb recomputed calls from the 5' RACE reads with MiXCR, one row per CDR3 protein. The table lists 300,000 to 350,000 distinct CDR3 sequences, approximately 12% of them singletons. This clonotype was recorded many times. Its antigen remains unknown. The V and J genes are TRBV2 and TRBJ2-1; unclear D gene. Material: PBMCs or a T cell subset sorted from them (not recorded which). The TCR originated in a man younger than 30 who had mild COVID-19 (a few samples of this study predate the infection). Cell type and time point are not known. The CDR3 sequence is CASSGENGNEQFF. The DNA of the CDR3 is TGTGCCAGCAGTGGTGAGAATGGCAATGAGCAGTTCTTC.